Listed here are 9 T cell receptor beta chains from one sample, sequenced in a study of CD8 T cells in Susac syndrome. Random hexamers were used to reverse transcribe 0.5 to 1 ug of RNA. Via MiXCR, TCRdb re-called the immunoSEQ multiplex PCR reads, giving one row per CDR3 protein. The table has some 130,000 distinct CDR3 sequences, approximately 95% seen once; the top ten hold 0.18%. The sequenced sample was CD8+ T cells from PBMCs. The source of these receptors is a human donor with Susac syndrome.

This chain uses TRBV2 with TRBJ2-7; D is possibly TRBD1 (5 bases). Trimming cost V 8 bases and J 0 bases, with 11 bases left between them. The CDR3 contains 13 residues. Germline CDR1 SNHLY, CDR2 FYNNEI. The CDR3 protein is CASDSASSYEQYF. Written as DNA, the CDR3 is TGTGCCAGCGACAGCGCTAGCTCCTACGAGCAGTACTTC.

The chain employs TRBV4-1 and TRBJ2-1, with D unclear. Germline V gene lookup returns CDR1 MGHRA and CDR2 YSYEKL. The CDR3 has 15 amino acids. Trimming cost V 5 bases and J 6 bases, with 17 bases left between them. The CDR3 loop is CASSNKMAGVNEQFF. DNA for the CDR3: TGCGCCAGCAGCAACAAGATGGCCGGCGTCAATGAGCAGTTCTTC.

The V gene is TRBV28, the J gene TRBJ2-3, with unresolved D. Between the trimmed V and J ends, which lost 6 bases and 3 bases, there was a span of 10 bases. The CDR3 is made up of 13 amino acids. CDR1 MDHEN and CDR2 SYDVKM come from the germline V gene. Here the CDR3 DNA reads TGTGCCAGCAGGCCCGGGCGGACAGATACGCAGTATTTT. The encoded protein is CASRPGRTDTQYF.

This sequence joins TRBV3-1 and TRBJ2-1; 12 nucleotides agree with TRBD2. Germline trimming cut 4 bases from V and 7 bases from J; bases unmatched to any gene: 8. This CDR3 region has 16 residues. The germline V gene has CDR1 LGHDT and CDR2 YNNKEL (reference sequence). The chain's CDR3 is CASSPWTSGTYNEQFF. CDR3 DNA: TGTGCCAGCAGCCCGTGGACTAGCGGGACTTATAATGAGCAGTTCTTC.

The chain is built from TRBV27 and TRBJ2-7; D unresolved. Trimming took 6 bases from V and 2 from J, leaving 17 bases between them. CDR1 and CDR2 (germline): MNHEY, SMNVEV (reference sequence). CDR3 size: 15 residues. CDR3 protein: CASSQTPRSPYEQYF. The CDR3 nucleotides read TGTGCCAGCAGCCAAACCCCTAGGTCTCCCTACGAGCAGTACTTC.

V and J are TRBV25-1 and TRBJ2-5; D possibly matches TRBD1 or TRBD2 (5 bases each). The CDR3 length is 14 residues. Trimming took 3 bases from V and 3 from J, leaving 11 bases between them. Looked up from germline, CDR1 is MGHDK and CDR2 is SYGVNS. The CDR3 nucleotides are TGTGCCAGCAGTGATAGCGTGGGGGAAGAGACCCAGTACTTC. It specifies CASSDSVGEETQYF.

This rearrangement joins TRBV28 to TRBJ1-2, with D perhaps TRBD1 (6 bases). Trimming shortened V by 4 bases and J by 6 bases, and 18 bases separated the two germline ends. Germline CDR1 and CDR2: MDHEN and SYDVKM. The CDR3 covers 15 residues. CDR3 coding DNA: TGTGCCAGCAGTTCCCTTGGGTTCGAGGGGGATGGCTACACCTTC. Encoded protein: CASSSLGFEGDGYTF.

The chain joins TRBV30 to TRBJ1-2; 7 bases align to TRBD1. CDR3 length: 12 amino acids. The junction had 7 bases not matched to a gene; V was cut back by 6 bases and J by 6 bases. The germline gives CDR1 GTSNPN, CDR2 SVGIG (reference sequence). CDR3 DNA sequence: TGTGCCTGCGGGTCTACAGGGGATGGCTACACCTTC. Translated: CACGSTGDGYTF.

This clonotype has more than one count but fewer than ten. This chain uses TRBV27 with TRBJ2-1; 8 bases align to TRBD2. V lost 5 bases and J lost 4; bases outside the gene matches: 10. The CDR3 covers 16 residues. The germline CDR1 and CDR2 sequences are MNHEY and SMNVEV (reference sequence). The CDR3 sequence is CASSPEGSGAYNEQFF. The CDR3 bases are TGTGCCAGCAGTCCCGAAGGTAGCGGGGCATACAATGAGCAGTTCTTC.